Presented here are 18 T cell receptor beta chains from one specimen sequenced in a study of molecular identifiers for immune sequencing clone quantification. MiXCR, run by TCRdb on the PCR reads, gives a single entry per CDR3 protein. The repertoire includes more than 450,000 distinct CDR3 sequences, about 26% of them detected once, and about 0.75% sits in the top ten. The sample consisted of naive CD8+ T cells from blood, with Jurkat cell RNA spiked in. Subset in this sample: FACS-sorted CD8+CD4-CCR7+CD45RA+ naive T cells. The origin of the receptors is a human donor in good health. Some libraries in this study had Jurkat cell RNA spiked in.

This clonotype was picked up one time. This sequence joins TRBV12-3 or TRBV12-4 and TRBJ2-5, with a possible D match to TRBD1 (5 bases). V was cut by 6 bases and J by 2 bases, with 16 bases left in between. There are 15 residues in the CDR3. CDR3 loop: CASSRTQKGQETQYF. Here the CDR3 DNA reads TGTGCCAGCAGCCGTACCCAAAAGGGGCAAGAGACCCAGTACTTC.

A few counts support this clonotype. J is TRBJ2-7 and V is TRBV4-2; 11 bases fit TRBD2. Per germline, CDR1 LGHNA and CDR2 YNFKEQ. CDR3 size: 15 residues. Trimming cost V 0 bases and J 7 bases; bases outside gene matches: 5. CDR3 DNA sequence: TGTGCCAGCAGCCAAGAGTTAGCGGGAGGGCCTGAGCAGTACTTC. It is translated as CASSQELAGGPEQYF.

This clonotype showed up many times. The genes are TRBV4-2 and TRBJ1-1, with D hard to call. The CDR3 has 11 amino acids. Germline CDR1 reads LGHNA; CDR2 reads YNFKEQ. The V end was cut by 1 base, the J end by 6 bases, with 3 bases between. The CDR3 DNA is TGTGCCAGCAGCCAAGGACCTGAAGCTTTCTTT. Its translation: CASSQGPEAFF.

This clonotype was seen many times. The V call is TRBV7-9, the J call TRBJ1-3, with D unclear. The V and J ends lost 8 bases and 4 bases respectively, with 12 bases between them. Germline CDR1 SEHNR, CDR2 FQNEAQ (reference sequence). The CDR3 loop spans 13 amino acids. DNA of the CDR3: TGTGCCAGCCAGGCTCCACTCGGAAACACCATATATTTT. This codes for CASQAPLGNTIYF.

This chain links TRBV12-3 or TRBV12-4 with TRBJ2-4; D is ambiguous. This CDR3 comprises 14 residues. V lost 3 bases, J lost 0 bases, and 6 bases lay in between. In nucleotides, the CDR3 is TGTGCCAGCAGTTTCTCCGTAGCCAAAAACATTCAGTACTTC. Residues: CASSFSVAKNIQYF.

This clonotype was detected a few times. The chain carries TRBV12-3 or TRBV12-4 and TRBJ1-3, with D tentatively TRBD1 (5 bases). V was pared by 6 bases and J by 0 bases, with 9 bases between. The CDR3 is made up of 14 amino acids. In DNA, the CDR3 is TGTGCCAGCAGGGGGGAGTTCTCTGGAAACACCATATATTTT. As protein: CASRGEFSGNTIYF.

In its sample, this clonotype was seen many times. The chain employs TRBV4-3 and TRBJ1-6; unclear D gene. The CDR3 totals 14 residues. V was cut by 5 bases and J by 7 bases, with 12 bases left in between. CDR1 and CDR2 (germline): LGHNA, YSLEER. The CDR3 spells CASSVDRFNSPLHF. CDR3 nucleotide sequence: TGCGCCAGCAGCGTCGACCGATTCAATTCACCCCTCCACTTT.

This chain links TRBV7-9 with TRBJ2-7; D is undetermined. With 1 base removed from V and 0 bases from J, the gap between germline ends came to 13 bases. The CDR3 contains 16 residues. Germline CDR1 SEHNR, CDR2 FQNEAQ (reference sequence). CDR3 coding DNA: TGTGCCAGCAGCTTAGGTATGGGCCTGATCTCCTACGAGCAGTACTTC. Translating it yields CASSLGMGLISYEQYF.

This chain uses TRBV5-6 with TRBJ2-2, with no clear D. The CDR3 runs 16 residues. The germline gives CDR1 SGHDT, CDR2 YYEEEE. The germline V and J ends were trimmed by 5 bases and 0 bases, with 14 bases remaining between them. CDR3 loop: CASSLTENPNTGELFF. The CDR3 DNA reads TGTGCCAGCAGTCTTACAGAAAATCCGAACACCGGGGAGCTGTTTTTT.

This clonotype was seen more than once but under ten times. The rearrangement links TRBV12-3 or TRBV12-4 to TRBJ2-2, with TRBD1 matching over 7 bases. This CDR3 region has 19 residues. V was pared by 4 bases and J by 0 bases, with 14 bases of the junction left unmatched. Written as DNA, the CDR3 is TGTGCCAGCAGTTCCCTGGGACAGATTACTCTTTCGAACACCGGGGAGCTGTTTTTT. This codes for CASSSLGQITLSNTGELFF.

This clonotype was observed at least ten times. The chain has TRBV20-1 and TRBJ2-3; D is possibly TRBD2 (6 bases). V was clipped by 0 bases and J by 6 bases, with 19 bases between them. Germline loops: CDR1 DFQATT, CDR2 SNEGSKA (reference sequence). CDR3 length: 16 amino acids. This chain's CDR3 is CSARDLDYPSGDTQYF. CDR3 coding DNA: TGCAGTGCTAGAGACCTGGACTACCCCTCCGGGGATACGCAGTATTTT.

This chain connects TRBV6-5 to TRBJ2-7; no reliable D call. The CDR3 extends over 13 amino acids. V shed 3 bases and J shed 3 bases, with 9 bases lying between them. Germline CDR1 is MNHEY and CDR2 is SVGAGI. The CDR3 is CASSYDSHYEQYF. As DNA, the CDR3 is TGTGCCAGCAGTTATGACTCCCACTACGAGCAGTACTTC.

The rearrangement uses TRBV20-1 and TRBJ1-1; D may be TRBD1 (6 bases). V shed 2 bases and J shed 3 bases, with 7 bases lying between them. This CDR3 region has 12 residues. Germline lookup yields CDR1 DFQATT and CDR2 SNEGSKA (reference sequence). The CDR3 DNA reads TGCAGTGCTAGAAACAGGGACACTGAAGCTTTCTTT. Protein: CSARNRDTEAFF.

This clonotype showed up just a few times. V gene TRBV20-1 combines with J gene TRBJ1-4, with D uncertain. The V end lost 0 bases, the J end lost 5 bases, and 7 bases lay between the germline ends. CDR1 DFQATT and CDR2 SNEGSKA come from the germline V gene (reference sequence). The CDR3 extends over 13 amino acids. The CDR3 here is CSARDPRNEKLFF. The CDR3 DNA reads TGCAGTGCTAGAGACCCCCGAAATGAAAAACTGTTTTTT.

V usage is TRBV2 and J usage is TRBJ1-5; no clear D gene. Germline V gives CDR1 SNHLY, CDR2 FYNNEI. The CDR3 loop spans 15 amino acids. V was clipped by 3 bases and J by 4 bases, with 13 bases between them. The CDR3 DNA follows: TGTGCCAGCAGTGATCCAGATGAAAGGAATCAGCCCCAGCATTTT. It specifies CASSDPDERNQPQHF.

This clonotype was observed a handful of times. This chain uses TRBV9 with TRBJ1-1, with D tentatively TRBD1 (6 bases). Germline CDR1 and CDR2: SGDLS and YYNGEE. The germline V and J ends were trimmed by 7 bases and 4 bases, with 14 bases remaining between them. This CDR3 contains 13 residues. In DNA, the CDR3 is TGTGCCAGCTCACACAGGGTATTCACTGAAGCTTTCTTT. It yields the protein CASSHRVFTEAFF. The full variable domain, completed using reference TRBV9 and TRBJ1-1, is DSGVTQTPKHLITATGQRVTLRCSPRSGDLSVYWYQQSLDQGLQFLIQYYNGEERAKGNILERFSAQQFPDLHSELNLSSLELGDSALYFCASSHRVFTEAFFGQGTRLTVV.

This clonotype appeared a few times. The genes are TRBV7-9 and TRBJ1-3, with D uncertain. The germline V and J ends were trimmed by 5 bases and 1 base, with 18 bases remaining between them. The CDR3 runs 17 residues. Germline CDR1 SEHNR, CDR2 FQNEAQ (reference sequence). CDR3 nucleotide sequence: TGTGCCAGCAGCCCCCAGTTGGAGGTGAATTCTGGAAACACCATATATTTT. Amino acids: CASSPQLEVNSGNTIYF.

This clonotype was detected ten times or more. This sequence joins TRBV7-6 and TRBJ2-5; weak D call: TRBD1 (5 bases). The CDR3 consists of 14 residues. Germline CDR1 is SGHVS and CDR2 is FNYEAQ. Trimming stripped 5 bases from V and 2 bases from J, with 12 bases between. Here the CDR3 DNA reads TGTGCCAGCAGCCCCGACAGAGTTCAAGAGACCCAGTACTTC. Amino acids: CASSPDRVQETQYF.